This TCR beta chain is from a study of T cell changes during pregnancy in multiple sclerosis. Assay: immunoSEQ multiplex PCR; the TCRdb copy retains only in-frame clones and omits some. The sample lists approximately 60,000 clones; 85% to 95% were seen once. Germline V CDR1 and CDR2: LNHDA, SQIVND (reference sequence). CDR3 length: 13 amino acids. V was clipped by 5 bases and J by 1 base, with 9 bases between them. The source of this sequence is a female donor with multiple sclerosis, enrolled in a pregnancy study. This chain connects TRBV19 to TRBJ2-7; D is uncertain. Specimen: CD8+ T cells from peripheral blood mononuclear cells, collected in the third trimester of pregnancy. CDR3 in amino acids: CASSFAGSYEQYF. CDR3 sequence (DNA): TGTGCCAGTAGTTTCGCCGGGTCCTACGAGCAGTACTTC.